The entry that follows covers one TCR beta chain sequence. The antigen this receptor binds is unknown. Base-call qualities are not available, and no considerably larger clone is one nucleotide away. Set within a cohort of healthcare workers in London, UK, this nested case-control study involved weekly PCR testing of nasopharyngeal swabs along with blood sampling. Healthcare workers were recruited between 23 and 31 March 2020, during the week of the UK lockdown, and were followed weekly for up to about 15 weeks. Libraries were prepared through 5' RACE. The sequencing machine was a NextSeq 500. Unique molecular identifiers were attached to individual cDNA molecules in the TCR library protocol so that sequencing error and PCR bias could be corrected. TCR alpha and beta chains were both sequenced, and the abundances of alpha and beta sequences in each sample were closely correlated with each other. The source study handled its data this way. Decombinator V4 was used to perform V gene, J gene and CDR3 annotation of TCR sequences. TCRs were defined as expanded if a significant change between any two time points was detected under a Poisson model with p below 0.0001. TCR abundances were normalised to the total number of TCRs sequenced per sample and expressed as counts per million. TRAV1-2 paired with TRAJ12, TRAJ20 or TRAJ33 defined MAIT TCRs, while TRAV10 paired with TRAJ18 defined iNKT TCRs. VDJdb, accessed 1 November 2021, was searched for CMV, EBV and SARS-CoV-2 annotated TCRs, with TCRs annotated for multiple antigens excluded. TCRdb reprocessed the public reads (quality trimming at Q25 with fastp, clone calling with MiXCR) and kept in-frame beta chains. Rows with one shared CDR3 protein collapse into an entry with the most common genes and DNA. The V and J calls shown here were made by TCRdb, not taken from the authors' results. The sample table holds about 110,000 distinct CDR3 sequences, of which 10% to 15% were seen once. The top ten clonotypes cover about 4% of the sample.

This sample was taken from a study of early T cells in non-severe SARS-CoV-2 infection (TCRdb year 2021). Concerning the study at large: TCR sequencing used bulk RNA from unsorted whole blood, so alpha and beta chains could not be paired. What the authors observed across the whole study: VDJdb matching was skewed toward anti-spike CD8 responses and likely underestimated virus-specific expansions, missing private and CD4 specificities.

In the germline V gene, CDR1 corresponds to SGDLS and CDR2 to YYNGEE. V was cut back by 1 base and J by 7 bases, leaving a gap of 5 bases between them. The CDR3 has 12 amino acids, counting the end cysteine and phenylalanine. Only the CDR3 DNA stays, 36 bases, in frame from base 1. The material was whole blood, obtained at baseline. The chain couples TRBV9 to TRBJ2-2; no D gene can be assigned with confidence. This sequence was found in an adult who was a healthcare worker with PCR-confirmed SARS-CoV-2 infection or an uninfected control (not recorded which). The DNA sequence follows: TGTGCCAGCAGCGTATTTAGCGGGGAGCTGTTTTTT. Protein translation: CASSVFSGELFF.